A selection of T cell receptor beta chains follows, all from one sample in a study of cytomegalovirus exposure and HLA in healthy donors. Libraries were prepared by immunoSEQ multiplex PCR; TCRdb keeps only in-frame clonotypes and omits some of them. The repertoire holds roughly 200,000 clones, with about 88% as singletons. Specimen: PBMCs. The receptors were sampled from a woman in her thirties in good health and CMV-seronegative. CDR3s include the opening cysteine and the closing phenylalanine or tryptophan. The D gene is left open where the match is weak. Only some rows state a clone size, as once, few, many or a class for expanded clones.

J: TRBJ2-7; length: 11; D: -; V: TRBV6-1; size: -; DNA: TGTGCCAGCAGTGACACCTACGAGCAGTACTTC; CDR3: CASSDTYEQYF
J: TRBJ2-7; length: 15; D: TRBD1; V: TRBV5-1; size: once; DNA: TGCGCCAGCAACCCCCGACAGGGGGTTGGGTACGAGCAGTACTTC; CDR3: CASNPRQGVGYEQYF
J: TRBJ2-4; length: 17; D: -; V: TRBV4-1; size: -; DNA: TGCGCCAGCAGCCAAGATGGGAGGCCAGTAGCCAAAAACATTCAGTACTTC; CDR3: CASSQDGRPVAKNIQYF
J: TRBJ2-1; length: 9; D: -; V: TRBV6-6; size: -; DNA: TGTGCCAGCGGAGAGGTAAAGTTCTTC; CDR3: CASGEVKFF
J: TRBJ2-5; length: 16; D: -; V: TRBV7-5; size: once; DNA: TGTGCCAGCAGCTTATTTGGGCTAGCGGGGAAGAGGACCCAGTACTTC; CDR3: CASSLFGLAGKRTQYF
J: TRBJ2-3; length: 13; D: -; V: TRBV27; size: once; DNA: TGTGCCAGCAGTTTTCATCCCGCGGATACGCAGTATTTT; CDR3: CASSFHPADTQYF
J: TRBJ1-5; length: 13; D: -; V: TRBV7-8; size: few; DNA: TGTGCCAGCAGCTTAGAGAGGAATCAGCCCCAGCATTTT; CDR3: CASSLERNQPQHF
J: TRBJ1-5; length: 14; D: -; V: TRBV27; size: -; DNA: TGTGCCAGCAGTCCCCGGACAGCCCTGATGCCCCAGCATTTT; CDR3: CASSPRTALMPQHF
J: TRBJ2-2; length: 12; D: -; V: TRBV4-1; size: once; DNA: TGCGCCAGCAGCCACCCCGGCGGGGAGCTGTTTTTT; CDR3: CASSHPGGELFF
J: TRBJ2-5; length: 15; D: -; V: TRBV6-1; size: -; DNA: TGTGCCAGCAGACGAAACAGGAAATTGGAAGAGACCCAGTACTTC; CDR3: CASRRNRKLEETQYF
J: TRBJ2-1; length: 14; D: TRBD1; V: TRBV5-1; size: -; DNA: TGCGCCAGCAGCCTCACAGGGGGGTGGGTTGAGCAGTTCTTC; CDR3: CASSLTGGWVEQFF
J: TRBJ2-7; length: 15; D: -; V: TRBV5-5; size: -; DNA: TGTGCCAGCAGCAGACTCCCATCCTCCTCCTACGAGCAGTACTTC; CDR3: CASSRLPSSSYEQYF
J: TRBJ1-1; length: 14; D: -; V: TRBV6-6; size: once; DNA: TGTGCCAGCAGTTTGGAATCGGAGTTGACTGAAGCTTTCTTT; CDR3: CASSLESELTEAFF
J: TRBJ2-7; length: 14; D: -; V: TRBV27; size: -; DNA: TGTGCCAGCAGTTTTAGCGGGACAGCCTACGAGCAGTACTTC; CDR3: CASSFSGTAYEQYF
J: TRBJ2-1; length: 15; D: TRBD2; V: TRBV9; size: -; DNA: TGTGCCAGCAGCTCACCTAGCGGGCTATACAATGAGCAGTTCTTC; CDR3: CASSSPSGLYNEQFF
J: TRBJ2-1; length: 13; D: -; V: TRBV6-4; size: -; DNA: TGTGCCAGCAGTGTGTCCCAAAACAATGAGCAGTTCTTC; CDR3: CASSVSQNNEQFF
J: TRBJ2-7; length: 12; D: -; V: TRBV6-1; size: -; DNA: TGTGCCAGCAGCCTTCGCGGCTACGAGCAGTACTTC; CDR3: CASSLRGYEQYF
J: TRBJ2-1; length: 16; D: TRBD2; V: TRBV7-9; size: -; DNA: TGTGCCAGCAGCCCCTCCGGGACTAGCGGATACAATGAGCAGTTCTTC; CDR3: CASSPSGTSGYNEQFF
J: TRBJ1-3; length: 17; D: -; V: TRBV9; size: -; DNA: TGTGCCAGCAGCCCTCGCCTGGGAGGTGGCTCTGGAAACACCATATATTTT; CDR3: CASSPRLGGGSGNTIYF
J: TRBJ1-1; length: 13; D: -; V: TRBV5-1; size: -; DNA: TGCGCCAGCAGTCAACAGGGGAACACTGAAGCTTTCTTT; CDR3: CASSQQGNTEAFF
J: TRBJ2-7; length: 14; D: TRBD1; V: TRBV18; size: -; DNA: TGTGCCAGCTCACCCCGGGACAGGGTATACGAGCAGTACTTC; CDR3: CASSPRDRVYEQYF
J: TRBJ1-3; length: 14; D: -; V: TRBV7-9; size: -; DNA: TGTGCCAGCAGCCCCCCCGGGATTCGAAACACCATATATTTT; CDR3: CASSPPGIRNTIYF
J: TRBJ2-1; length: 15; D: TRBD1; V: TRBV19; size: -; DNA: TGTGCCAGTAGAGGGACAGGGGTTGGAGTGAATGAGCAGTTCTTC; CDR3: CASRGTGVGVNEQFF
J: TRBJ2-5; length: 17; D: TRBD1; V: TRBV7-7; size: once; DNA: TGTGCTAGCAGCCCCGCGGAAGGTGCAGGGGGCTTGGAGACCCAGTACTTC; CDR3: CASSPAEGAGGLETQYF
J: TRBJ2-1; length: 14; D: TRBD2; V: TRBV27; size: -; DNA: TGTGCCAGCAGTTTTCAAGCGGGGGAGGGTGAGCAGTTCTTC; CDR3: CASSFQAGEGEQFF
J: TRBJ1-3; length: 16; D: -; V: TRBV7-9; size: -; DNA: TGTGCCAGCAGCTTATACTCGGCAGGGGCTGGAAACACCATATATTTT; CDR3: CASSLYSAGAGNTIYF
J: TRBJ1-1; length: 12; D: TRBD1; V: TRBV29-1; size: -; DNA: TGCAGCGTCGGGACAGCCAACGCTGAAGCTTTCTTT; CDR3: CSVGTANAEAFF
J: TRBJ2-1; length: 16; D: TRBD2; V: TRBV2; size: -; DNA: TGTGCCAGCAGTACTCTCGCGGGAGTATCCTACAATGAGCAGTTCTTC; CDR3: CASSTLAGVSYNEQFF
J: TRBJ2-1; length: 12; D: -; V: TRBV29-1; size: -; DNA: TGCAGCGTTTGGCTAGCTTTAAATGAGCAGTTCTTC; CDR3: CSVWLALNEQFF
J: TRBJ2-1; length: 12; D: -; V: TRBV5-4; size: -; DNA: TGTGCCAGCAGCCTGGACGGCAATGAGCAGTTCTTC; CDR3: CASSLDGNEQFF
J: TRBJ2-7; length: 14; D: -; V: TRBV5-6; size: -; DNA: TGTGCCAGCAGCTTGGCGGGAAGCTCCTACGAGCAGTACTTC; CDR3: CASSLAGSSYEQYF